Below, 24 T cell receptor beta chains from the same sample are listed, as sequenced in a study of blood T cell repertoires in COVID-19. Measured with immunoSEQ multiplex PCR; TCRdb has only the in-frame clones, and not every one. Of some 350,000 clones listed, 90% are singletons. The sample was peripheral blood. The receptors shown here come from a man aged 18 to 29 with active or convalescent COVID-19.

The CDR3 sequence: CASSQDLQLGGGETQYF. CDR3 sequence (DNA): TGCGCCAGCAGCCAAGATCTGCAGTTGGGGGGAGGAGAGACCCAGTACTTC. The rearrangement uses TRBV4-3 and TRBJ2-5, with a possible D match to TRBD2 (6 bases). The CDR3 loop spans 17 amino acids. V lost 0 bases, J lost 4 bases, and 18 bases lay in between. The germline gives CDR1 LGHNA, CDR2 YSLEER.

The chain employs TRBV27 and TRBJ1-6; 7 nucleotides align to TRBD1. Trimming removed 7 bases from V and 8 bases from J; junction bases left unmatched: 26. The CDR3 extends over 20 amino acids. Germline CDR1 is MNHEY and CDR2 is SMNVEV (reference sequence). The CDR3 here is CASTKLGGIIGGKSDSPLHF. The CDR3 nucleotides are TGTGCCAGCACTAAATTAGGGGGGATTATAGGGGGCAAGTCAGATTCACCCCTCCACTTT.

There are a few counts of this clone. The chain combines TRBV6-2 or TRBV6-3 with TRBJ2-3; a possible D gene is TRBD2 (6 bases). Germline-derived CDR1 and CDR2 are MNHEY and SVGEGT. The CDR3 loop spans 17 amino acids. The V and J ends lost 5 bases and 2 bases respectively, with 20 bases between them. The DNA of the CDR3 is TGTGCCAGCAGTACCGGTGGGGGGACCGGATACACAGATACGCAGTATTTT. Protein: CASSTGGGTGYTDTQYF.

CDR3 in DNA: TGTGCCAGCAGCGTAGAGGCTAGCGGGGGGACTGCCCAGTACTTC. Encoded protein: CASSVEASGGTAQYF. This chain connects TRBV9 to TRBJ2-5; TRBD2 matches at 11 bases. Germline loops: CDR1 SGDLS, CDR2 YYNGEE. V lost 0 bases, J lost 9 bases, and 7 bases stayed unmatched. CDR3 length equals 15 residues.

The chain uses TRBV7-9 and TRBJ2-3, with 8 positions matching TRBD1. The V gene end was trimmed by 2 bases and the J gene end by 4 bases; junction bases not matched to a gene: 11. CDR3 length: 17 amino acids. Germline V lookup: CDR1 SEHNR, CDR2 FQNEAQ (reference sequence). DNA of the CDR3: TGTGCCAGCAGCTTAAGTGGCAGGGGGCCGAGCGCAGATACGCAGTATTTT. It is translated as CASSLSGRGPSADTQYF.

This chain uses TRBV27 with TRBJ1-1, with a tentative D call TRBD1 (6 bases). The CDR3 is made up of 12 amino acids. With 5 bases removed from V and 6 bases from J, the gap between germline ends came to 10 bases. CDR1 and CDR2 from the germline V gene are MNHEY and SMNVEV (reference sequence). The CDR3 protein is CASSTRGAEAFF. The CDR3 nucleotides read TGTGCCAGCAGTACCAGGGGTGCTGAAGCTTTCTTT.

CDR3 region: CASGLAGAASYEQYF. The CDR3 DNA is TGTGCCTCTGGACTAGCGGGAGCGGCGTCCTACGAGCAGTACTTC. The chain uses TRBV19 and TRBJ2-7; TRBD2 matches at 13 bases. After removal of 11 bases from V and 1 base from J, the junction contained 8 bases not matched to a gene. This CDR3 is built from 15 residues. Per the germline V gene, CDR1 is LNHDA and CDR2 is SQIVND (reference sequence). Together with reference TRBV19 and TRBJ2-7, the CDR3 gives the full variable domain: DGGITQSPKYLFRKEGQNVTLSCEQNLNHDAMYWYRQDPGQGLRLIYYSQIVNDFQKGDIAEGYSVSREKKESFPLTVTSAQKNPTAFYLCASGLAGAASYEQYFGPGTRLTVT.

The genes are TRBV5-1 and TRBJ1-4; 7 bases map to TRBD1. V lost 4 bases and J lost 6; bases outside the gene matches: 3. The CDR3 is made up of 13 amino acids. CDR1 is SGHRS, CDR2 YFSETQ, per germline. For the CDR3, the DNA is TGCGCCAGCAGCCCCGACAGGGATGAAAAACTGTTTTTT. Its translation is CASSPDRDEKLFF.

This chain links TRBV13 with TRBJ1-1; D remains unclear. In germline, CDR1 is PRHDT, CDR2 FYEKMQ (reference sequence). V was trimmed by 6 bases and J by 1 base, leaving 12 bases between them. The CDR3 length is 14 residues. The CDR3 nucleotides read TGTGCCAGCAGTTACTGGGCTTCGAACACTGAAGCTTTCTTT. Translated, it gives CASSYWASNTEAFF.

The V call is TRBV7-9, the J call TRBJ1-2, with D perhaps matching TRBD1 (5 bases). The CDR3 spans 11 residues. CDR1 is SEHNR, CDR2 FQNEAQ, per germline (reference sequence). The CDR3: CAPTGGYGYTF. The CDR3 coding sequence is TGTGCTCCCACCGGGGGCTATGGCTACACCTTC.

The chain uses TRBV19 and TRBJ1-5; 9 nucleotides agree with TRBD1. The trim removed 5 bases at V and 6 bases at J, leaving 11 bases unmatched. The CDR3 contains 16 residues. Germline lookup yields CDR1 LNHDA and CDR2 SQIVND (reference sequence). The DNA of the CDR3 is TGTGCCAGTAGTCCCCCGGGACAGGGCGGGCGTCAGCCCCAGCATTTT. This gives the protein CASSPPGQGGRQPQHF.

J is TRBJ2-3 and V is TRBV7-9; maybe TRBD1 (6 bases). Trimming cost V 6 bases and J 0 bases, with 16 bases left between them. CDR1 SEHNR and CDR2 FQNEAQ come from the germline V gene (reference sequence). This CDR3 region has 16 residues. CDR3 bases: TGTGCCAGCAGAGCCCCCAGGGGCACTAGCACAGATACGCAGTATTTT. This sequence encodes CASRAPRGTSTDTQYF.

The CDR3 nucleotides are TGTGCCAGTAGATCGGGACAGGCGTCCACCTTC. Protein product: CASRSGQASTF. The chain couples TRBV19 to TRBJ1-2; 8 bases map to TRBD1. V shed 6 bases, J shed 13 bases, and the junction held 7 bases outside the gene matches. This CDR3 has 11 amino acids. CDR1 and CDR2 (germline): LNHDA, SQIVND (reference sequence).

The V and J genes are TRBV5-4 and TRBJ2-2; a weak D match, TRBD1 (5 bases). This CDR3 spans 14 amino acids. Germline values: CDR1 SGHNT, CDR2 YYREEE (reference sequence). Trimming took 0 bases from V and 4 from J, leaving 7 bases between them. CDR3 coding DNA: TGTGCCAGCAGCTTGGGACAGATCACCGGGGAGCTGTTTTTT. Amino acids: CASSLGQITGELFF. The variable domain in full, completed from reference TRBV5-4 and TRBJ2-2, reads ETGVTQSPTHLIKTRGQQVTLRCSSQSGHNTVSWYQQALGQGPQFIFQYYREEENGRGNFPPRFSGLQFPNYSSELNVNALELDDSALYLCASSLGQITGELFFGEGSRLTVL.

The rearrangement uses TRBV27 and TRBJ2-5, with 9 bases fitting TRBD2. Germline V gene data show CDR1 as MNHEY and CDR2 as SMNVEV (reference sequence). The length of the CDR3 is 15 residues. Trimming took 6 bases from V and 5 from J; bases not matched to a gene: 10. The CDR3 DNA follows: TGTGCCAGCAGCCCAGGCGGGAGGGCTGTGGAGACCCAGTACTTC. Translating gives CASSPGGRAVETQYF.

This chain's CDR3 is CASSIDLVPGAQHF. Written as DNA, the CDR3 is TGTGCCAGTAGTATAGATCTAGTCCCGGGAGCCCAGCATTTT. The rearrangement links TRBV19 to TRBJ1-5; no firm D call. Germline CDR1 reads LNHDA; CDR2 reads SQIVND (reference sequence). This CDR3 is built from 14 residues. V shed 0 bases and J shed 11 bases, with 14 bases lying between them.

This chain connects TRBV2 to TRBJ1-3; D not certain. The ends were cut back, 6 bases at V and 4 bases at J, with 16 bases in the middle. Germline assignment: CDR1 SNHLY and CDR2 FYNNEI. This CDR3 is 15 amino acids long. CDR3 residues: CASREVVALGNTIYF. In DNA form, the CDR3 reads TGTGCCAGCAGGGAGGTTGTAGCTCTGGGAAACACCATATATTTT.

This chain links TRBV6-1 with TRBJ1-5; no reliable D call. Germline V gives CDR1 MNHNS, CDR2 SASEGT. The V end was cut by 2 bases, the J end by 2 bases, with 7 bases between. The CDR3 runs to 14 residues. CDR3 residues: CASSESRGNQPQHF. The DNA for the CDR3 is TGTGCCAGCAGTGAAAGCCGGGGCAATCAGCCCCAGCATTTT.

V and J are TRBV9 and TRBJ2-1; 10 bases align to TRBD2. The CDR3 contains 16 residues. Germline assignment: CDR1 SGDLS and CDR2 YYNGEE. Germline trimming cut 2 bases from V and 4 bases from J; bases unmatched to any gene: 6. The CDR3: CASSVRASGGYNEQFF. CDR3 nucleotide sequence: TGTGCCAGCAGCGTCCGGGCTAGCGGGGGATACAATGAGCAGTTCTTC.

The rearrangement joins TRBV7-3 to TRBJ2-1; 11 positions agree with TRBD2. The V and J ends lost 5 bases and 2 bases, in that order; junction bases with no gene match: 2. Germline CDR1 reads SGHTA; CDR2 reads FQGTGA. This CDR3 region has 15 residues. The chain's CDR3 is CASSLAGGTYNEQFF. In DNA, the CDR3 is TGTGCCAGCAGCCTAGCGGGAGGAACCTACAATGAGCAGTTCTTC.

The chain joins TRBV7-9 to TRBJ2-7; 9 nucleotides align to TRBD1. V shed 3 bases, J shed 5 bases, and the junction held 8 bases outside the gene matches. The CDR3 totals 15 residues. Germline V lookup: CDR1 SEHNR, CDR2 FQNEAQ (reference sequence). This chain's CDR3 is CASSFLGTGNHEQYF. CDR3 in DNA: TGTGCCAGCAGCTTTTTAGGGACAGGGAACCACGAGCAGTACTTC.

This chain connects TRBV4-2 to TRBJ1-5; TRBD1 might be the D (6 bases). Germline V gene data show CDR1 as LGHNA and CDR2 as YNFKEQ. This CDR3 comprises 16 residues. The V and J ends lost 0 bases and 0 bases respectively, with 9 bases between them. The CDR3: CASSQEGAYSNQPQHF. The CDR3 nucleotides are TGTGCCAGCAGCCAAGAGGGGGCCTATAGCAATCAGCCCCAGCATTTT.

The CDR3 nucleotides are TGTGCCAGCAGCTTCGGGGAGCTGTTGTTCTTT. This translates into CASSFGELLFF. The chain has TRBV5-6 and TRBJ1-1; D gene unclear. Germline-derived CDR1 and CDR2 are SGHDT and YYEEEE. The CDR3 extends over 11 amino acids. The germline V and J ends were trimmed by 2 bases and 14 bases, with 13 bases remaining between them.

Here the CDR3 reads CASSLGQGTYGGYTF. The CDR3 region has the DNA TGTGCCAGCAGCTTGGGGCAGGGAACCTATGGTGGCTACACCTTC. The rearrangement uses TRBV7-9 and TRBJ1-2; D is possibly TRBD1 (5 bases). This CDR3 spans 15 amino acids. Germline-derived CDR1 and CDR2 are SEHNR and FQNEAQ (reference sequence). V was pared by 3 bases and J by 7 bases, with 18 bases between.